What follows describes a single T cell receptor beta chain. These data come from a study of control samples from healthy donors and cancer patients. Here immunoSEQ multiplex PCR was the method, and the copy in TCRdb shows in-frame clones only, minus some. The table lists 170,000 or so clones, more than 80% of them singletons. This CDR3 comprises 17 residues. Germline trimming cut 4 bases from V and 6 bases from J; bases unmatched to any gene: 18. Germline V CDR1 and CDR2: SGHRS, YFSETQ. The chain couples TRBV5-1 to TRBJ1-1; TRBD1 agrees at 7 bases. The sequenced material came from blood. The clonotype comes from a man aged 30-40 years in good health. The CDR3 is CASSNRQGSSIVPEAFF. Written as DNA, the CDR3 is TGCGCCAGCAGCAACAGACAGGGCTCAAGTATCGTCCCTGAAGCTTTCTTT.